Sequencing of this TCR beta chain was carried out in a study of PD-1 blockade in classical Hodgkin lymphoma. Findings and limits, study-wide: The study found that TCR diversity rose significantly by C4D1 in CD4+ but not CD8+ cells.

This clone has a handful of counts. Its matching antigen is unknown. This CDR3 region has 13 residues. Germline V gives CDR1 MGHRA, CDR2 YSYEKL. The V end lost 0 bases, the J end lost 6 bases, and 6 bases lay between the germline ends. Documented time point: cycle 4 day 1 (C4D1), after 5 to 7 weeks of nivolumab. Each patient experienced a relapse that followed autologous stem cell transplantation, and brentuximab vedotin exposure varied. Clones were sequenced by immunoSEQ multiplex PCR, and TCRdb holds only the in-frame ones, with some missing. The sample has approximately 52,000 clones, around nine tenths seen once.

The TCR comes from a human donor with classical Hodgkin lymphoma. This specimen was peripheral blood mononuclear cells (PBMCs), taken before the fourth cycle of nivolumab. V is TRBV4-1 and J is TRBJ1-5; D unclear. CDR3 nucleotides: TGCGCCAGCAGCCAAGATGAGGTTCAGCCCCAGCATTTT. Amino acid sequence: CASSQDEVQPQHF.